A selection of T cell receptor beta chains follows, all from one sample in a study of T cell responses to AZD1222 COVID-19 vaccine. The repertoire was sequenced with immunoSEQ multiplex PCR; TCRdb's copy has only in-frame clones and lacks some. Of approximately 140,000 clones in the sample, roughly nine tenths were seen once. The sequenced sample was peripheral blood, obtained 28 days after the second AZD1222 dose. All receptors derive from an adult who received the AZD1222 COVID-19 vaccine. Each CDR3 is given with its conserved first and last residue. Fields, in order: J gene, V gene, CDR3 protein.

j_call: TRBJ1-1
v_call: TRBV6-5
cdr3_aa: CASAGTGVTEAFF

j_call: TRBJ2-2
v_call: TRBV3-1/TRBV3-2
cdr3_aa: CASRPTGYGELFF

j_call: TRBJ2-3
v_call: TRBV11-2
cdr3_aa: CASSLRGRVADTQYF

j_call: TRBJ1-2
v_call: TRBV2
cdr3_aa: CASSRDRGLGNYGYTF

j_call: TRBJ1-4
v_call: TRBV3-1/TRBV3-2
cdr3_aa: CASSQGMVEEKLFF

j_call: TRBJ2-6
v_call: TRBV6-6
cdr3_aa: CASSYVGTGANVLTF

j_call: TRBJ2-3
v_call: TRBV3-1/TRBV3-2
cdr3_aa: CASSQEVPGTDTQYF

j_call: TRBJ1-1
v_call: TRBV7-2
cdr3_aa: CASSLVRAEAFF

j_call: TRBJ1-1
v_call: TRBV30
cdr3_aa: CAWRRQGLSTEAFF

j_call: TRBJ2-7
v_call: TRBV6-5
cdr3_aa: CASSSGAGEYEQYF

j_call: TRBJ2-4
v_call: TRBV21-1
cdr3_aa: CASSKVDRGKNIQYF

j_call: TRBJ1-6
v_call: TRBV4-3
cdr3_aa: CASSSAEGSTAVGNSPLHF

j_call: TRBJ2-7
v_call: TRBV10-2
cdr3_aa: CASSDFGESDYEQYF

j_call: TRBJ2-3
v_call: TRBV6-2/TRBV6-3
cdr3_aa: CASSYGLASTDTQYF

j_call: TRBJ1-3
v_call: TRBV14
cdr3_aa: CASSQWAYSGNTIYF

j_call: TRBJ2-3
v_call: TRBV7-3
cdr3_aa: CASSRQGVSSGDTQYF

j_call: TRBJ2-5
v_call: TRBV3-1/TRBV3-2
cdr3_aa: CASSQDTSSIETQYF

j_call: TRBJ2-4
v_call: TRBV27
cdr3_aa: CASSSRGEGVKNIQYF

j_call: TRBJ1-1
v_call: TRBV7-9
cdr3_aa: CASSWDRVTEAFF

j_call: TRBJ1-2
v_call: TRBV5-1
cdr3_aa: CASSLDRDYGYTF

j_call: TRBJ1-2
v_call: TRBV3-1/TRBV3-2
cdr3_aa: CASSQGAGLGYTF

j_call: TRBJ2-2
v_call: TRBV18
cdr3_aa: CATGGSGHTGELFF

j_call: TRBJ1-4
v_call: TRBV6-5
cdr3_aa: CASSYGTPLDEKLFF

j_call: TRBJ2-1
v_call: TRBV24-1
cdr3_aa: CATSDLVGGLTYNEQFF